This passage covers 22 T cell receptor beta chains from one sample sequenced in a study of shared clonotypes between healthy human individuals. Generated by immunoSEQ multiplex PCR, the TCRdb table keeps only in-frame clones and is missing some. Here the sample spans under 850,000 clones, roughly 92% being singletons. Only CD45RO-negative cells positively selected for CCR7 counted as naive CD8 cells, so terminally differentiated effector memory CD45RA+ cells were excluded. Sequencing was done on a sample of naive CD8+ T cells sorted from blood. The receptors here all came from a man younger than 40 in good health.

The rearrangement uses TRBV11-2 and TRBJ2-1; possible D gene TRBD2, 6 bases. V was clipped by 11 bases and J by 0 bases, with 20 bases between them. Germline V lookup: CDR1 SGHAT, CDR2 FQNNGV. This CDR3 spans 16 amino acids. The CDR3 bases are TGTGCCTGCGCCAGACCACGGGGGATCTCCTACAATGAGCAGTTCTTC. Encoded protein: CACARPRGISYNEQFF. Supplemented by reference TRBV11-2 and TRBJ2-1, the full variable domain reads EAGVAQSPRYKIIEKRQSVAFWCNPISGHATLYWYQQILGQGPKLLIQFQNNGVVDDSQLPKDRFSAERLKGVDSTLKIQPAKLEDSAVYLCACARPRGISYNEQFFGPGTRLTVL.

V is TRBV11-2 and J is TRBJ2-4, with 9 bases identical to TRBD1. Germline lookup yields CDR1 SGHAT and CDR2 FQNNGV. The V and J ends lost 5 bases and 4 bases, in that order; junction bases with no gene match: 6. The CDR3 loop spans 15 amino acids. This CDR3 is CASSTRTGVKNIQYF. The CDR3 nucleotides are TGTGCCAGCAGCACCAGGACAGGGGTAAAAAACATTCAGTACTTC.

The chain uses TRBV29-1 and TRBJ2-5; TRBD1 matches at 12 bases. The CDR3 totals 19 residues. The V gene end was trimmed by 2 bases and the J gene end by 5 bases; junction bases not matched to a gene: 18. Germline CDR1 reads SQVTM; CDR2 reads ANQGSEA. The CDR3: CSVEWVLRDRGLEWETQYF. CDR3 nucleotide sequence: TGCAGCGTTGAATGGGTGCTGAGGGACAGGGGGCTCGAGTGGGAGACCCAGTACTTC. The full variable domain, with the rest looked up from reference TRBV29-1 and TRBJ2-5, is SAVISQKPSRDICQRGTSLTIQCQVDSQVTMMFWYRQQPGQSLTLIATANQGSEATYESGFVIDKFPISRPNLTFSTLTVSNMSPEDSSIYLCSVEWVLRDRGLEWETQYFGPGTRLLVL.

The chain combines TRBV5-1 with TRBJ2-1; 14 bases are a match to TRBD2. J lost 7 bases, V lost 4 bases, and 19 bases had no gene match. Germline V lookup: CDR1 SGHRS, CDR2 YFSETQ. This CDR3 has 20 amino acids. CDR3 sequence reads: CASSTEGLAGAPDPNNEQFF. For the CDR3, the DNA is TGCGCCAGCAGCACTGAGGGACTAGCGGGAGCACCGGACCCTAATAATGAGCAGTTCTTC.

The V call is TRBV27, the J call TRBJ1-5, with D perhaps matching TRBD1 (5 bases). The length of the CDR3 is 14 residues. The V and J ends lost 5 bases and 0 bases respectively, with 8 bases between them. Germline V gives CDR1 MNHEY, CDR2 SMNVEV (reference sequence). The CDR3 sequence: CASSGGTSNQPQHF. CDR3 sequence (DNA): TGTGCCAGCAGTGGGGGGACTAGCAATCAGCCCCAGCATTTT.

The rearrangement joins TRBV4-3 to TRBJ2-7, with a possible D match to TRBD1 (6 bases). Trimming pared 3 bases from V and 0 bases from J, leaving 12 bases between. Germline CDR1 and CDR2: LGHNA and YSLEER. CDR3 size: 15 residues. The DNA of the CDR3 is TGCGCCAGCAGCCAGGAGGACAGCCTCTCCTACGAGCAGTACTTC. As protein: CASSQEDSLSYEQYF.

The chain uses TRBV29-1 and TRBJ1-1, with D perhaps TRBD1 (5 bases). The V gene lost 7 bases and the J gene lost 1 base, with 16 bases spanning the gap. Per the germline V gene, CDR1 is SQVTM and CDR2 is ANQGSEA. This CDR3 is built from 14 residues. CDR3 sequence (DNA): TGCAGCGCTGGGGCCGCTTCGGGGAACACTGAAGCTTTCTTT. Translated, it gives CSAGAASGNTEAFF.

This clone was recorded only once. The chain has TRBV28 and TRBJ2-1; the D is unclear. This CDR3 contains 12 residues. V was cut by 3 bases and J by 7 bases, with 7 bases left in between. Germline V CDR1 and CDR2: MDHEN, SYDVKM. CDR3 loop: CASSFFLNEQFF. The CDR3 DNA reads TGTGCCAGCAGTTTTTTCCTAAATGAGCAGTTCTTC.

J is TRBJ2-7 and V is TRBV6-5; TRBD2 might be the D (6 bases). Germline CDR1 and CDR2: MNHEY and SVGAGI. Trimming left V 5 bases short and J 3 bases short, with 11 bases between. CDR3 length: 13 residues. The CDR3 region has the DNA TGTGCCAGCAGTCTGGAGGGGCTCTACGAGCAGTACTTC. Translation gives CASSLEGLYEQYF.

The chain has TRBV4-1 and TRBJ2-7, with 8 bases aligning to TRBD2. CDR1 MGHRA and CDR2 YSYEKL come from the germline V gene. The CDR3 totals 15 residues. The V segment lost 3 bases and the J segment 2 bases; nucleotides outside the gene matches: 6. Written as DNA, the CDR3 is TGCGCCAGCAGCCAGTCGGCGGGAGGTACCTACGAGCAGTACTTC. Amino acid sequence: CASSQSAGGTYEQYF.

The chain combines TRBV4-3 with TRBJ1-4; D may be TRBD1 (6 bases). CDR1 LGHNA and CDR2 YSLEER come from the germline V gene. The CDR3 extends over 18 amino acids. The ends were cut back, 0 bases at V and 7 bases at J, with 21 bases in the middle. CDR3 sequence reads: CASSQDEFSLQGSEKLFF. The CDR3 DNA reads TGCGCCAGCAGCCAAGATGAGTTCTCACTACAGGGCTCTGAAAAACTGTTTTTT.

The CDR3, as DNA: TGCAGCGTTGAAGATCGGGGGGCCTACCCGCAGACCCAGTACTTC. Its translation is CSVEDRGAYPQTQYF. The V call is TRBV29-1, the J call TRBJ2-5; tentative D call: TRBD2 (7 bases). The CDR3 has 15 residues. The V gene's germline CDR1 is SQVTM and CDR2 ANQGSEA. V gave up 0 bases and J gave up 6 bases, with 17 bases separating them.

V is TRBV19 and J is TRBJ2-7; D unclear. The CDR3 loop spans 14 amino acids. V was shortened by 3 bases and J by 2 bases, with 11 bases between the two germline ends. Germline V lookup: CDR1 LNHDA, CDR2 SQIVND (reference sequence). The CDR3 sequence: CASSMVGSAYEQYF. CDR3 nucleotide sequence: TGTGCCAGTAGTATGGTGGGTTCTGCCTACGAGCAGTACTTC.

The CDR3 here is CASSYRGGGQPQHF. The CDR3 DNA sequence: TGTGCCAGCAGTTACCGGGGTGGGGGTCAGCCCCAGCATTTT. The chain links TRBV6-6 to TRBJ1-5; D might be TRBD1 (5 bases). There are 14 residues in the CDR3. CDR1 MNHNY and CDR2 SVGAGI come from the germline V gene (reference sequence). The V end lost 2 bases, the J end lost 6 bases, and 11 bases lay between the germline ends.

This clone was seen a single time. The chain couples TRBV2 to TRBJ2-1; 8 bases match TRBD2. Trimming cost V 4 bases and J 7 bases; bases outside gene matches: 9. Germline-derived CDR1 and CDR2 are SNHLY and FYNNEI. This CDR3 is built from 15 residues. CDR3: CASSVGGRPHNEQFF. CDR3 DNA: TGTGCCAGCAGTGTGGGCGGGAGGCCTCATAATGAGCAGTTCTTC.

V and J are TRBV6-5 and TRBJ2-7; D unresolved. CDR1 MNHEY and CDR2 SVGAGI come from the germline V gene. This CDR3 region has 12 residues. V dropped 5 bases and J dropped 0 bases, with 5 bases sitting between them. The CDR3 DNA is TGTGCCAGCAGTGCCGACTCCTACGAGCAGTACTTC. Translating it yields CASSADSYEQYF.

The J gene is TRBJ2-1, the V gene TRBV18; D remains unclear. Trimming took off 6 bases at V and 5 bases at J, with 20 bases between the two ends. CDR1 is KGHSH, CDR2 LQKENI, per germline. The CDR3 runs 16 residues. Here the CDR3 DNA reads TGTGCCAGCTCCGACCACGAACACTCTCCTCACAATGAGCAGTTCTTC. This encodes CASSDHEHSPHNEQFF.

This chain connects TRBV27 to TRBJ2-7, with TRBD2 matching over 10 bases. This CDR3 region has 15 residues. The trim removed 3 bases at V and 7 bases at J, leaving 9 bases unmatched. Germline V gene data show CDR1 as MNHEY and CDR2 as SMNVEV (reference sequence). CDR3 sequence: CASSFGVAGGGEQYF. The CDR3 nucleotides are TGTGCCAGCAGTTTTGGGGTAGCGGGAGGAGGTGAGCAGTACTTC.

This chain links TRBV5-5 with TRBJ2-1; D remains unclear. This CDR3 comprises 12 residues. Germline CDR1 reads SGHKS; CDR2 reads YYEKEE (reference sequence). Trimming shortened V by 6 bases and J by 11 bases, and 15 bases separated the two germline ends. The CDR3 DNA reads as TGTGCCAGCATCGCGAAAGACCCCAAGCAGTTCTTC. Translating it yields CASIAKDPKQFF. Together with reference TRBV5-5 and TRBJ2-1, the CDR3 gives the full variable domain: DAGVTQSPTHLIKTRGQQVTLRCSPISGHKSVSWYQQVLGQGPQFIFQYYEKEERGRGNFPDRFSARQFPNYSSELNVNALLLGDSALYLCASIAKDPKQFFGPGTRLTVL.

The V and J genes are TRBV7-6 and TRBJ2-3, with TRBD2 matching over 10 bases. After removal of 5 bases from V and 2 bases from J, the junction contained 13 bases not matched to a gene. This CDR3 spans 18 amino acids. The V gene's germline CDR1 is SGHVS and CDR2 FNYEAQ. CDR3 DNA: TGTGCCAGCAGCCCAGCGGGAGGGCCGGTTACGGACACAGATACGCAGTATTTT. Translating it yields CASSPAGGPVTDTDTQYF.

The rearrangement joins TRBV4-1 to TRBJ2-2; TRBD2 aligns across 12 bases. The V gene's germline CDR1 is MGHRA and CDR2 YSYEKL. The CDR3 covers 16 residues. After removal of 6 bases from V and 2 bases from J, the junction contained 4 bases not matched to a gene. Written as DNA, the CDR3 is TGCGCCAGCAGAGGACTAGCGGGAATTAACACCGGGGAGCTGTTTTTT. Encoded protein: CASRGLAGINTGELFF.

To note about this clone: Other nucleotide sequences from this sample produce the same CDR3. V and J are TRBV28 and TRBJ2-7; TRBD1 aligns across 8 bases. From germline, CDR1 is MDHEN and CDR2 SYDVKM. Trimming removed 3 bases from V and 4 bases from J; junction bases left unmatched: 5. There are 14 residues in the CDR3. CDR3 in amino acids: CASSFVDRGYEQYF. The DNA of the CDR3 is TGTGCCAGCAGTTTTGTCGACAGGGGTTACGAGCAGTACTTC.